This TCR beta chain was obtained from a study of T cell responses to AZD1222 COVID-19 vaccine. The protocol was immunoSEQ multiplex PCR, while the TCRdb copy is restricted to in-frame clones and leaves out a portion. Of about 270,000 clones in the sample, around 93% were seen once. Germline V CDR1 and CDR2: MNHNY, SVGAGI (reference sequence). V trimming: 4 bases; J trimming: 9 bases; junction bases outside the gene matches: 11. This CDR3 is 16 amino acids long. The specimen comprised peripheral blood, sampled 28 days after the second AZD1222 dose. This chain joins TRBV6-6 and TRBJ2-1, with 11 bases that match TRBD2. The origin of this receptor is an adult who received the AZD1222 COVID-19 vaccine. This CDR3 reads CASSLVAGGPSGEQFF. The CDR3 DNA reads TGTGCCAGCAGTTTGGTAGCGGGAGGGCCATCAGGTGAGCAGTTCTTC.